The following is a TCR beta chain sequence with its context. Its antigen is still unknown. The data stem from a study of read filtering for tumor transcriptome and immune sequencing. At the level of the study: Transcriptome libraries were built from DNase-treated RNA. Findings and caveats of the study: Single-read clonotypes: about 81.9% of IR-seq clonotypes (roughly 4% of reads), 74.6% of RNA-seq clonotypes (roughly 49% of reads). The sorted CD138-negative fraction was a mixed bone marrow immune population, not purified T cells.

From around 0.4 ug of RNA, a library with molecular barcoded alpha/delta and beta/gamma adaptors was made. TCRdb re-called the reads with MiXCR, one entry per CDR3 protein. Of roughly 130,000 distinct CDR3 sequences listed, 10% to 15% were seen once; the top ten hold 9.5% to 12%. At the time of active disease, bone marrow was collected from every patient. The V and J ends lost 5 bases and 2 bases respectively, with 11 bases between them. CDR1 is MDHEN and CDR2 is SYDVKM in the germline V gene. This CDR3 is built from 14 residues. The receptor was isolated from a donor aged 40 or over with multiple myeloma. The sequenced material came from a population of CD138-negative cells sorted from bone marrow. The V call is TRBV28, the J call TRBJ2-3; possible D gene TRBD1, 6 bases. CDR3 amino acids: CASSQDRNTDTQYF. CDR3 DNA sequence: TGTGCCAGCAGTCAAGACAGGAACACAGATACGCAGTATTTT.